Given below is one T cell receptor (beta chain) in context. Its specificity is not known. From germline, CDR1 is MGHRA and CDR2 YSYEKL. V gave up 0 bases and J gave up 2 bases; unmatched junction bases: 4. This CDR3 is 15 amino acids long. The data were taken from a study of T cell responses to AZD1222 COVID-19 vaccine. Study observations and caveats: Spike-specific TCR breadth and depth both grew after two AZD1222 doses. Nearly half of unique spike-specific TCRs reportedly avoided B.1.351 and B.1.1.7 mutated regions.

Libraries were prepared by immunoSEQ multiplex PCR; TCRdb keeps only in-frame clonotypes and omits some of them. This sample has approximately 90,000 clones, with approximately 91% found just once. The sample consisted of peripheral blood, taken 28 days after the second AZD1222 dose. V and J are TRBV4-1 and TRBJ2-7, with 7 positions matching TRBD1. This receptor was identified in an adult who received the AZD1222 COVID-19 vaccine. The CDR3, as DNA: TGCGCCAGCAGCCAAGAGACAGGGTACACCTACGAGCAGTACTTC. It codes for CASSQETGYTYEQYF.